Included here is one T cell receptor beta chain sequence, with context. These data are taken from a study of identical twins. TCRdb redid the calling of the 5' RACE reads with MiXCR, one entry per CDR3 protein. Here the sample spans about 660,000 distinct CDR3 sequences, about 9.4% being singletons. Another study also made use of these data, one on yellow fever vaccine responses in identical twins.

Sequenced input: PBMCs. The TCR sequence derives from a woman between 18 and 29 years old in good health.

This CDR3 is CASGLATNEQFF. The CDR3 nucleotides read TGTGCTAGTGGTTTGGCAACCAATGAGCAGTTCTTC. The chain joins TRBV12-5 to TRBJ2-1; D is uncertain. V lost 1 base and J 6 bases, leaving 4 bases between the germline ends. CDR3 length: 12 amino acids. Looked up from germline, CDR1 is LGHNT and CDR2 is FRNRAP. The variable domain in full, completed from reference TRBV12-5 and TRBJ2-1, reads DARVTQTPRHKVTEMGQEVTMRCQPILGHNTVFWYRQTMMQGLELLAYFRNRAPLDDSGMPKDRFSAEMPDATLATLKIQPSEPRDSAVYFCASGLATNEQFFGPGTRLTVL.